A selection of T cell receptor beta chains follows, all from one sample in a study of T cell repertoires in cytomegalovirus infection. TCRdb reanalysed the reads using MiXCR and keeps one entry per CDR3 protein. The data show a few hundred thousand distinct CDR3 sequences, over 15% seen once. The sequenced sample consisted of CD8+ T cells from PBMCs. These receptors all come from a human donor in good health (CMV status not recorded). Some clones in this sample may be carry-over from other donors' samples. CDR3s leave out the opening cysteine and the closing phenylalanine or tryptophan. Only part of the rows carry a size: once, few, many, or a class if the clone is expanded.

v_call,clone_size,cdr3_aa
TRBV5-5,NA,ASSLAGGAGESYT
TRBV19,few,ASRDWTGPHQPQH
TRBV7-8,many,ASSPGAGTQH
TRBV6-5,NA,ASSPLAGSSYEQY
TRBV6-1,many,ASSDRTMQGYT
TRBV20-1,few,SAIGQVTGETQY
TRBV7-6,NA,ASSFRDPTGDTEAF
TRBV10-3,few,AISESQGANTEAF
TRBV15,many,ATSRESPRASSYNEQF
TRBV7-9,few,ASSPRDRATYEQY
TRBV6-5,few,ASSYNPGNIDYGYT
TRBV29-1,NA,SVKPGQAYEQY
TRBV7-2,many,ASSPHLAGGIYEQY
TRBV27,few,ASSPGTQETQY
TRBV4-1,NA,ASSQESRSKNIQY
TRBV20-1,few,SALRSYTEAF
TRBV7-2,many,ASDRAGGVYGYT
TRBV19,many,ASDDRGISYEQY